These T cell receptor beta chains were read from a single sample in a study of cytomegalovirus exposure and HLA in healthy donors. Clones were read by immunoSEQ multiplex PCR, and TCRdb kept only the in-frame ones, dropping some. Its listing shows around 200,000 clones. The material sequenced was PBMCs. The receptors originated from a woman aged 25 to 39 in good health and CMV-seropositive. The CDR3 runs from the conserved cysteine through the conserved F or W. A D gene is named only where the DNA matches it firmly.

15 TRBD1 TRBJ1-2 TRBV4-1 TGCGCCAGCAGCCAAGAAACAGGGGCCTACTATGGCTACACCTTC CASSQETGAYYGYTF
15 - TRBJ2-3 TRBV10-3 TGTGCCATCACCCCGGGAGTGTCTTTCACAGATACGCAGTATTTT CAITPGVSFTDTQYF
16 TRBD1 TRBJ2-2 TRBV4-2 TGTGCCAGCAGCCAAGAACAGGGGACGAACACCGGGGAGCTGTTTTTT CASSQEQGTNTGELFF
16 - TRBJ2-1 TRBV6-6 TGTGCCAGCAGGACGGTAGACTGGGCGGAGGACAATGAGCAGTTCTTC CASRTVDWAEDNEQFF
18 - TRBJ2-1 TRBV29-1 TGCAGCGTTGAGAGCTACTTCGGAATGATTGACTCCCACGATGAGCAGTTCTTC CSVESYFGMIDSHDEQFF
17 - TRBJ1-5 TRBV7-8 TGTGCCAGCAGCTTAGGTTCGTCGGGAGATAGCAATCAGCCCCAGCATTTT CASSLGSSGDSNQPQHF
16 - TRBJ2-3 TRBV19 TGTGCCAGTAGCGTGACTAGTAAGCCTTACACAGATACGCAGTATTTT CASSVTSKPYTDTQYF
13 - TRBJ2-3 TRBV6-1 TGTGCCAGCTTAGAAGGGGGATCAGATACGCAGTATTTT CASLEGGSDTQYF
16 TRBD1 TRBJ1-1 TRBV7-2 TGTGCCAACAGCTCTCCACCGGGGACAGGGAACACTGAAGCTTTCTTT CANSSPPGTGNTEAFF
16 - TRBJ1-4 TRBV4-1 TGCGCCAGCAGCCAACCTCCGGGACAAAATGAAGAAAAACTGTTTTTT CASSQPPGQNEEKLFF
13 - TRBJ1-4 TRBV30 TGTGCCTGGAGACAGGAGTCTAATGAAAAACTGTTTTTT CAWRQESNEKLFF
18 - TRBJ1-5 TRBV27 TGTGCCAGCAGTCCCACCCCTAACAGCCTTTATAGCAATCAGCCCCAGCATTTT CASSPTPNSLYSNQPQHF
13 - TRBJ2-5 TRBV30 TGTGCCTGGTCCGGAGCGTACCAAGAGACCCAGTACTTC CAWSGAYQETQYF
17 TRBD1 TRBJ2-2 TRBV18 TGTGCCAGCTCACCACCGTCCGGGACAGGTAACACCGGGGAGCTGTTTTTT CASSPPSGTGNTGELFF
14 - TRBJ1-2 TRBV6-1 TGTGCCAGCAGTGATCAGGGGCGCGACTATGGCTACACCTTC CASSDQGRDYGYTF
17 TRBD1 TRBJ1-2 TRBV27 TGTGCCAGCAAACGATGGGACAGGGGTCTTAAGAACTATGGCTACACCTTC CASKRWDRGLKNYGYTF
11 - TRBJ2-3 TRBV6-4 TGTGCCACCCCAAATCCAGATACGCAGTATTTT CATPNPDTQYF
14 - TRBJ2-3 TRBV5-1 TGCGCCAGCAGCGCGGGCCGAGTGACAGATACGCAGTATTTT CASSAGRVTDTQYF
13 - TRBJ2-3 TRBV6-5 TGTGCCAGCAGTCGCCTCTATCCAGATACGCAGTATTTT CASSRLYPDTQYF
17 - TRBJ2-7 TRBV9 TGTGCCAGCAGCTCACCCGTTCACGATGGGGGGGCCCAGGAGCAGTACTTC CASSSPVHDGGAQEQYF
15 - TRBJ2-7 TRBV2 TGTGCCAGCAGTGAAGCTTTGGGGGCCGTGTCGGAGCAGTACTTC CASSEALGAVSEQYF
16 - TRBJ1-5 TRBV6-6 TGTGCCAGCAGTTACCGCCAGACGGTTCGGGTTAAGCCCCAGCATTTT CASSYRQTVRVKPQHF
17 - TRBJ1-3 TRBV4-1 TGCGCCAGCAGCCAAGAGGGCAGGGCCAGCTCTGGAAACACCATATATTTT CASSQEGRASSGNTIYF
16 TRBD1 TRBJ2-1 TRBV4-3 TGCGCCAGCAGCCAAGAGGGGGACAGGGGGCTAGATGAGCAGTTCTTC CASSQEGDRGLDEQFF
13 - TRBJ2-4 TRBV29-1 TGCAGCGCAGGGAGGACGGCCAAAAACATTCAGTACTTC CSAGRTAKNIQYF
16 - TRBJ1-1 TRBV15 TGTGCCACCAGCATCGGGAGGGGCAGAATGAACACTGAAGCTTTCTTT CATSIGRGRMNTEAFF
15 - TRBJ1-1 TRBV6-5 TGTGCCAGCAGTTACGGTTCTCGGGTTGGGACTGAAGCTTTCTTT CASSYGSRVGTEAFF
16 - TRBJ2-3 TRBV4-1 TGCGCCAGCAGCCAAGTCGCGAGGGTCCGAACAGATACGCAGTATTTT CASSQVARVRTDTQYF
13 - TRBJ2-4 TRBV2 TGTGCCAGCAGTGAAGGGCTTGCAAACATTCAGTACTTC CASSEGLANIQYF
13 - TRBJ1-1 TRBV6-5 TGTGCCAGCAGAAAACAGGGGAACACTGAAGCTTTCTTT CASRKQGNTEAFF
13 TRBD1 TRBJ2-3 TRBV19 TGTGCCAGTAGTAAATCGGGACAGGGTGAGCAGTATTTT CASSKSGQGEQYF
14 - TRBJ2-5 TRBV28 TGTGCCAGCAGTTTATACAGAGACCAAGAGACCCAGTACTTC CASSLYRDQETQYF
15 - TRBJ1-5 TRBV28 TGTGCCAGCAGCCCGGCGGGGGCTAGCAATCAGCCCCAGCATTTT CASSPAGASNQPQHF
14 TRBD2 TRBJ2-3 TRBV10-3 TGTGCCATCGGGACTAGCGGGATCACAGATACGCAGTATTTT CAIGTSGITDTQYF
16 - TRBJ2-7 TRBV5-1 TGCGCCAGCAGCTTGCCCCGGGACTCACGAACCTACGAGCAGTACTTC CASSLPRDSRTYEQYF
16 TRBD2 TRBJ2-7 TRBV7-2 TGTGCCAGCAGCGTAGATGAACTAGCGGGAGGATACGAGCAGTACTTC CASSVDELAGGYEQYF
17 TRBD2 TRBJ2-7 TRBV7-9 TGTGCCAGCAGCTCACTTACCGGGACTAGTACGCCCTACGAGCAGTACTTC CASSSLTGTSTPYEQYF
13 TRBD1 TRBJ2-7 TRBV28 TGTGCCAGCAGGAGGACAGGGACCTACGAGCAGTACTTC CASRRTGTYEQYF
15 - TRBJ2-5 TRBV19 TGTGCCAGTAGTCGTTTAGGGGGAGTAGGAGAGACCCAGTACTTC CASSRLGGVGETQYF
16 - TRBJ1-4 TRBV9 TGTGCCAGCAGCTTACAAACCGGGACAACTAATGAAAAACTGTTTTTT CASSLQTGTTNEKLFF
15 TRBD2 TRBJ2-7 TRBV4-1 TGCGCCAGCAGCCAAAGGCCGGTAGCGGGAGACGAGCAGTACTTC CASSQRPVAGDEQYF
15 - TRBJ2-5 TRBV6-5 TGTGCCAGCAGTTACGGGCCGGAGGCCGGGGAGACCCAGTACTTC CASSYGPEAGETQYF
15 - TRBJ2-7 TRBV5-1 TGCGCCAGCAGCCTGTCCCAGACAGATACCTACGAGCAGTACTTC CASSLSQTDTYEQYF
15 TRBD2 TRBJ2-5 TRBV7-8 TGTGCCACTAGGACTAGCGGGGGGGCAGTGGAGACCCAGTACTTC CATRTSGGAVETQYF
16 - TRBJ2-3 TRBV4-2 TGTGCCAGCAGCCAAGATAGCGGCGGACGTGAAGATACGCAGTATTTT CASSQDSGGREDTQYF
11 - TRBJ1-2 TRBV20-1 TGCCTGACACCCTCTAACTATGGCTACACCTTC CLTPSNYGYTF
12 - TRBJ2-4 TRBV28 TGTGCCAGCAGGGGAGATAAAAACATTCAGTACTTC CASRGDKNIQYF
15 TRBD1 TRBJ2-3 TRBV19 TGCGCCAGTAGTACGACTGGGACAGGGGGACGGACGCAGTATTTT CASSTTGTGGRTQYF
18 TRBD2 TRBJ2-3 TRBV19 TGTGCCAGTAGTATAGAGCGGACTAGCGGGAGTTTTATGGATACGCAGTATTTT CASSIERTSGSFMDTQYF
15 TRBD1 TRBJ2-1 TRBV18 TGTGCCAGCTCGGACAGGGATGCGTCCTACAATGAGCAGTTCTTC CASSDRDASYNEQFF